These T cell receptor beta chains were read from a single sample in a study of cytomegalovirus exposure and HLA in healthy donors. Some clones are missing from TCRdb's copy, which holds only in-frame ones; the method was immunoSEQ multiplex PCR. Of under 200,000 clones in the sample, approximately 78% were seen once. The sequenced sample was PBMCs. Source of these receptors: a woman in her 30s in good health and CMV-seropositive. Each CDR3 is given with its conserved first and last residue. Each record gives: V gene, J gene, D gene, clone size, CDR3 protein. D genes are given only for firm matches. For some rows the clone size is stated as once, few or many, or as a class when expanded; others skip it.

>TRBV29-1|TRBJ1-2|-|few
CSVSPTEGYTF
>TRBV19|TRBJ2-1|TRBD2|once
CASSSSGRPYNEQFF
>TRBV4-3|TRBJ1-2|-|-
CASSQEKTGTYGYTF
>TRBV4-1|TRBJ2-2|-|-
CASSQDKGGGNFNTGELFF
>TRBV5-1|TRBJ1-4|-|-
CASSLALQTRTGTTNEKLFF
>TRBV5-1|TRBJ1-5|TRBD1|-
CASSLDGQGANQPQHF
>TRBV6-6|TRBJ2-6|-|-
CASSPREAGANVLTF
>TRBV28|TRBJ2-1|TRBD1|-
CASSSGETGSYNEQFF
>TRBV4-1|-|TRBD1|few
CASSPNDLGTGNYEQYF
>TRBV4-1|TRBJ2-7|TRBD2|once
CASSQDSSGIIYEQYF
>TRBV14|TRBJ1-1|TRBD1|-
CASSRTGNTEAFF
>TRBV7-2|TRBJ2-5|TRBD2|-
CASSLEWGGETQYF
>TRBV4-1|TRBJ1-5|-|-
CASSQGPVPTLDSLNQPQHF
>TRBV5-1|TRBJ1-1|-|-
CASRQGAEAFF
>TRBV19|TRBJ1-5|-|-
CASSIEDSGALPQHF
>TRBV28|TRBJ1-6|-|-
CASSLAVGASPLHF
>TRBV4-3|TRBJ2-7|-|-
CASSRGPSGFYEQYF
>TRBV30|TRBJ1-1|-|few
CAWSSGFGEAFF
>TRBV9|TRBJ1-1|-|-
CASSAHMNTEAFF
>TRBV7-9|TRBJ2-1|TRBD1|-
CASSPVWDRAVNEQFF
>TRBV7-2|TRBJ2-1|TRBD2|-
CASSPTSVRYNEQFF
>TRBV4-3|TRBJ1-3|-|-
CASSQDMTEGNTIYF
>TRBV7-2|TRBJ1-2|-|-
CASSLNPGGDYGYTF
>TRBV2|TRBJ2-7|TRBD2|-
CASSEAGLVYEQYF
>TRBV9|TRBJ2-1|TRBD2|-
CASSSRLAGGHNEQFF
>TRBV28|TRBJ1-4|-|once
CASSLAGLDDEKLFF